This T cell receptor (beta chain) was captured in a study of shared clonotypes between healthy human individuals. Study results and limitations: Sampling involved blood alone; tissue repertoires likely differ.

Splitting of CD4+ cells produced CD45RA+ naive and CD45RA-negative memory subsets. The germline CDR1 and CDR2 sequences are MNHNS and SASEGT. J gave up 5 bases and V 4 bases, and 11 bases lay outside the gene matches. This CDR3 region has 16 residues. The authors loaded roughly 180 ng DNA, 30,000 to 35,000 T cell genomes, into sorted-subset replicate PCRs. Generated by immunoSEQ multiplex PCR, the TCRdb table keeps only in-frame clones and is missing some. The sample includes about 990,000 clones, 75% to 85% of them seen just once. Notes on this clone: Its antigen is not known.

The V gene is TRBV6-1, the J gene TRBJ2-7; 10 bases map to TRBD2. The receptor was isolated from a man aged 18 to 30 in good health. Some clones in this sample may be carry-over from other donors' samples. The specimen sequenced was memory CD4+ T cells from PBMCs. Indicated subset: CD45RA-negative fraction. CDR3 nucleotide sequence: TGTGCCAGCAGTGGAGGACTAGCGGTGATTATGAACGAGCAGTACTTC. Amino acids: CASSGGLAVIMNEQYF.